These 4 T cell receptor beta chains were all obtained from the same sample, sequenced in a study of cytomegalovirus exposure and HLA in healthy donors (dated by TCRdb to 2016 to 2017). The library was built by means of the immunoSEQ multiplex PCR assay. A mixture of 60 forward primers for TCR Vbeta segments and 13 reverse primers for TCR Jbeta segments was used in the multiplex PCR. The table comes from immuneACCESS by way of TCRdb, which keeps in-frame sequences with V and J called. Part of the clones is missing from these tables; in studies checked, under half for an unresolved V gene and the rest for unknown reasons. Across this sample there are just over 150,000 clones, with over 65% seen only once. 3% to 3.5% of the sample is held by the ten biggest clonotypes. Sequenced: PBMCs. These receptors originate from a woman aged 35 to 49 in good health and CMV-seronegative.

This clone was counted once. The chain carries TRBV4-1 and TRBJ2-1; D perhaps matches TRBD1 (7 bases). The CDR3 is 14 residues long. Germline lookup yields CDR1 MGHRA and CDR2 YSYEKL. Trimming pared 4 bases from V and 5 bases from J, leaving 12 bases between. In DNA form, the CDR3 reads TGCGCCAGCAGCCTGGCGGGACAGAACAATGAGCAGTTCTTC. This codes for CASSLAGQNNEQFF.

The genes are TRBV5-6 and TRBJ2-4; no definite D call. Germline values: CDR1 SGHDT, CDR2 YYEEEE. The CDR3 is 14 residues long. V was cut by 4 bases and J by 1 base, with 9 bases left in between. This CDR3 reads CASSDSFAKNIQYF. The CDR3 region has the DNA TGTGCCAGCAGCGATAGCTTCGCCAAAAACATTCAGTACTTC.

The V gene is TRBV5-4, the J gene TRBJ2-6, with TRBD2 matching 9 bases. Germline CDR1 reads SGHNT; CDR2 reads YYREEE (reference sequence). Losses at the gene ends were 9 bases for V and 0 bases for J; bases not matched to a gene: 10. This CDR3 comprises 17 residues. In nucleotides, the CDR3 is TGTGCCACTCAATGGCGGGGGGGATCCTCTGGGGCCAACGTCCTGACTTTC. Protein product: CATQWRGGSSGANVLTF.

This chain joins TRBV9 and TRBJ2-7, with a tentative D call TRBD1 (5 bases). The CDR3 runs to 14 residues. V gave up 0 bases and J gave up 5 bases, with 12 bases separating them. CDR1 SGDLS and CDR2 YYNGEE come from the germline V gene. The CDR3 region has the DNA TGTGCCAGCAGCGTAGCCGGCAGGGTCGACGAGCAGTACTTC. Its translation is CASSVAGRVDEQYF.